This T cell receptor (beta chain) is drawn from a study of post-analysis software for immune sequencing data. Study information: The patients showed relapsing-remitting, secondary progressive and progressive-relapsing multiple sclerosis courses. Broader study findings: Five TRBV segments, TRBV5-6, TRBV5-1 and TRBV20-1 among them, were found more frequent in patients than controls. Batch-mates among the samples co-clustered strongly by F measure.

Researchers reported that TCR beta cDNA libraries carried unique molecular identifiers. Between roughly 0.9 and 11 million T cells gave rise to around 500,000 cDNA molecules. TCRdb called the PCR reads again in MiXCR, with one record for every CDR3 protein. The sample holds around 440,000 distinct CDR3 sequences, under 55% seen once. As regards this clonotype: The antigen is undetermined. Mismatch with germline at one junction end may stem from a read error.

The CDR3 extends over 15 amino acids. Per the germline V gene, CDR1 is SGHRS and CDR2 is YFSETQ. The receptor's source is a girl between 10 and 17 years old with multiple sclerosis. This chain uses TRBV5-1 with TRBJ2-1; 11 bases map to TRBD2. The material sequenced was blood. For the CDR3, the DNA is TGCGCCGGCAGCCCCCAACTAGCGGGAGATAATGGGCAGTTCTTC. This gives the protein CAGSPQLAGDNGQFF.